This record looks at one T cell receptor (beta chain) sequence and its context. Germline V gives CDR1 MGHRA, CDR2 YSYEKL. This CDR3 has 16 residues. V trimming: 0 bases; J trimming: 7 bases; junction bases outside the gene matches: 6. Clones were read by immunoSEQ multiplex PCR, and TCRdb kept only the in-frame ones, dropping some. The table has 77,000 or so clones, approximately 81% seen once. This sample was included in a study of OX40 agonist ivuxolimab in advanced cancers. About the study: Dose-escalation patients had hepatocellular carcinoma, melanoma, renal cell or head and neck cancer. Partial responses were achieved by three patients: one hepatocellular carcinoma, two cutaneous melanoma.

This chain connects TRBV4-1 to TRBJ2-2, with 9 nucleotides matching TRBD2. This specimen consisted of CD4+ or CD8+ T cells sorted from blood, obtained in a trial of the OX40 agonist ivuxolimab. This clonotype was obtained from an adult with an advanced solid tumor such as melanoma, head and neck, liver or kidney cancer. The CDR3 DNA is TGCGCCAGCAGCCAAGAAGGCCTAGCGGGATACGGGGAGCTGTTTTTT. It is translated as CASSQEGLAGYGELFF.